This TCR beta chain was captured in a study of blood T cell repertoires in COVID-19. Study overall: The origin of the acute and convalescent COVID-19 samples was the United States, Italy and Spain. Sample material is recorded as cDNA or gDNA derived from T cells, B-cell-depleted T cells, or PBMCs.

CDR3 size: 12 residues. V dropped 6 bases and J dropped 10; count of bases not matched to a gene: 6. Germline V gene lookup returns CDR1 MNHEY and CDR2 SVGAGI. Original processing methods: Amplification with reference gene primers provided the estimates of nucleated cell counts. The repertoire was sequenced with immunoSEQ multiplex PCR; TCRdb's copy has only in-frame clones and lacks some. That table supplies the V and J calls and clone size; D and trimming were determined from the DNA. This sample has 450,000 to 500,000 clones, with 75% to 90% found just once. This clonotype was obtained from a human donor in a cohort sampled during active COVID-19. The sample comprised peripheral blood. V usage is TRBV6-5 and J usage is TRBJ2-1; TRBD2 matches 7 bases. DNA of the CDR3: TGTGCCAGCAGGCACCGAGCGGGAGAGCAGTTCTTC. Protein product: CASRHRAGEQFF.